The next 12 T cell receptor beta chains were all read from a single sample in a study of blood T cell repertoires in COVID-19. The table came from immunoSEQ multiplex PCR; TCRdb's copy has only in-frame clones and leaves some out. In the table there are about 65,000 clones, approximately 93% of which are singletons. Sequenced sample: peripheral blood. Source of these receptors: a man in his 70s with active COVID-19.

As DNA, the CDR3 is TGTGCCATCAGGATGGATATTGGAGATCCAGATACGCAGTATTTT. Encoded protein: CAIRMDIGDPDTQYF. J is TRBJ2-3 and V is TRBV10-3; D unclear. Germline CDR1 and CDR2: ENHRY and SYGVKD. V lost 6 bases and J lost 4, with 17 bases in between. The CDR3 covers 15 residues.

The genes are TRBV5-4 and TRBJ2-3; 12 nucleotides align to TRBD2. The CDR3 consists of 17 residues. V lost 0 bases and J lost 0; bases outside the gene matches: 2. The germline gives CDR1 SGHNT, CDR2 YYREEE (reference sequence). Written as DNA, the CDR3 is TGTGCCAGCAGCTTGGAAGGACTAGCGGGGAGCACAGATACGCAGTATTTT. Amino acids: CASSLEGLAGSTDTQYF.

In this sample, this clone turned up once. The CDR3 bases are TGTGCCATCAGTGAATCGGGACAGGTCAATGAGCAGTTCTTC. As protein: CAISESGQVNEQFF. V is TRBV10-3 and J is TRBJ2-1; 8 bases map to TRBD1. Unmatched junction bases numbered 4, after V lost 3 bases and J lost 6 bases. The CDR3 is made up of 14 amino acids. Germline-derived CDR1 and CDR2 are ENHRY and SYGVKD.

This clone was seen a few times. The CDR3 coding sequence is TGCAGTGCTAGTGTCCTTTCGGATCAGCCCCAGCATTTT. Protein sequence: CSASVLSDQPQHF. The rearrangement uses TRBV20-1 and TRBJ1-5; unclear D gene. The CDR3 consists of 13 residues. V was shortened by 3 bases and J by 5 bases, with 11 bases between the two germline ends. CDR1 is DFQATT, CDR2 SNEGSKA, per germline (reference sequence).

The chain has TRBV13 and TRBJ1-2; 8 nucleotides match TRBD1. V trimming: 3 bases; J trimming: 3 bases; junction bases outside the gene matches: 12. CDR1 is PRHDT and CDR2 is FYEKMQ in the germline V gene (reference sequence). This CDR3 has 17 residues. In DNA, the CDR3 is TGTGCCAGCAGCTTCCGGACAGGGCTTAGGCGGTACTATGGCTACACCTTC. This sequence encodes CASSFRTGLRRYYGYTF.

V and J are TRBV27 and TRBJ1-2; 9 nucleotides align to TRBD1. V lost 4 bases and J lost 4; bases outside the gene matches: 4. The CDR3 covers 14 residues. The germline gives CDR1 MNHEY, CDR2 SMNVEV (reference sequence). CDR3 protein: CASSWATGGYGYTF. Here the CDR3 DNA reads TGTGCCAGCAGTTGGGCGACAGGGGGCTATGGCTACACCTTC.

The rearrangement joins TRBV10-3 to TRBJ2-3; D not certain. The germline V and J ends were trimmed by 0 bases and 1 base, with 14 bases remaining between them. The V gene's germline CDR1 is ENHRY and CDR2 SYGVKD. The CDR3 covers 17 residues. The chain's CDR3 is CAISESITIGGTDTQYF. The CDR3 DNA reads TGTGCCATCAGTGAGTCGATTACGATAGGAGGCACAGATACGCAGTATTTT.

This chain joins TRBV5-6 and TRBJ1-2, with 7 bases identical to TRBD1. CDR3 length equals 14 residues. The germline V gene has CDR1 SGHDT and CDR2 YYEEEE. With 0 bases clipped from V and 5 bases from J, the junction kept 4 bases outside the gene matches. This CDR3 is CASSLAGTAYGYTF. DNA for the CDR3: TGTGCCAGCAGCTTGGCCGGGACAGCATATGGCTACACCTTC.

V and J are TRBV19 and TRBJ2-2; 10 bases align to TRBD1. The CDR3 is 14 amino acids. CDR1 and CDR2 from the germline V gene are LNHDA and SQIVND (reference sequence). With V trimmed by 10 bases and J by 6 bases, 8 bases remained unmatched. CDR3 residues: CATSGTGAAGELFF. Here the CDR3 DNA reads TGTGCCACCTCCGGGACAGGGGCCGCCGGGGAGCTGTTTTTT.

This chain uses TRBV4-3 with TRBJ2-7, with D perhaps TRBD2 (5 bases). V dropped 0 bases and J dropped 5 bases, with 8 bases sitting between them. The germline gives CDR1 LGHNA, CDR2 YSLEER. The CDR3 is made up of 13 amino acids. The CDR3 region is CASSQDYGDEQYF. The CDR3 DNA is TGCGCCAGCAGCCAAGATTACGGGGACGAGCAGTACTTC.

This rearrangement joins TRBV5-5 to TRBJ2-4, with 7 bases that match TRBD1. Losses at the gene ends were 0 bases for V and 3 bases for J; bases not matched to a gene: 3. Germline-derived CDR1 and CDR2 are SGHKS and YYEKEE (reference sequence). The CDR3 length is 15 residues. CDR3 sequence: CASSLARQGKNIQYF. CDR3 DNA: TGTGCCAGCAGCTTGGCCCGACAGGGCAAAAACATTCAGTACTTC.

The chain carries TRBV7-2 and TRBJ2-3; 10 bases fit TRBD2. Per the germline V gene, CDR1 is SGHTA and CDR2 is FQGNSA. Losses at the gene ends were 5 bases for V and 3 bases for J; bases not matched to a gene: 8. The CDR3 has 16 amino acids. CDR3 DNA sequence: TGTGCCAGCAGCATTGTGGCTAGCGGGGGAACAGATACGCAGTATTTT. This encodes CASSIVASGGTDTQYF.